The rows below give T cell receptor beta chains drawn from one sample of a study of tumor-infiltrating lymphocytes in primary liver carcinoma. TCRdb processed the multiplex PCR reads anew with MiXCR; each CDR3 protein has one entry. The repertoire holds 320,000 or so distinct CDR3 sequences, with less than 75% as singletons. Sequenced sample: peripheral blood. The receptor set was obtained from a man between 35 and 55 years old with primary liver carcinoma and hepatitis B virus infection. Each CDR3 is given with its conserved first and last residue. A D gene is named only where the DNA matches it firmly. Not all rows give a size; the values are once, few, many and, for expanded clones, a class.

CDR3aa | CDR3nt | v_gene | abundance | j_gene | d_gene | len
CAWSVLAGVDEQFF | TGTGCCTGGAGTGTACTAGCGGGAGTCGATGAGCAGTTCTTC | TRBV30 | . | TRBJ2-1 | TRBD2 | 14
CAWALAVGRNQPQHF | TGTGCCTGGGCCCTCGCTGTGGGCCGCAATCAGCCCCAGCATTTT | TRBV30 | . | TRBJ1-5 | . | 15
CAWSVSGVNNEEFF | TGTGCCTGGAGTGTAAGCGGAGTCAACAATGAGGAGTTCTTC | TRBV30 | . | TRBJ2-1 | . | 14
CANSFRGAGELFF | TGTGCCAACAGCTTCAGGGGGGCCGGGGAGCTGTTTTTT | TRBV13 | . | TRBJ2-2 | . | 13
CVSSLDGGQGTGYTF | TGTGTCAGCAGCTTGGATGGGGGACAGGGAACTGGCTACACCTTC | TRBV5-8 | . | TRBJ1-2 | TRBD1 | 15
CASRDTSFSYEQYF | TGTGCCAGCAGGGACACCTCCTTCTCCTACGAGCAGTACTTC | TRBV6-5 | . | TRBJ2-7 | . | 14
CVSSPGTSGWGEQFF | TGTGTCAGCAGCCCTGGGACTAGCGGGTGGGGTGAGCAGTTCTTC | TRBV5-4 | few | TRBJ2-1 | TRBD2 | 15
CTSSLIGLGWDNSPLHF | TGTACCAGCAGCTTGATTGGTTTGGGGTGGGATAATTCACCCCTCCACTTT | TRBV5-5 | . | TRBJ1-6 | . | 17
CASSPAGTHRNEQFF | TGTGCCAGCAGCCCCGCCGGGACACACCGCAATGAGCAGTTCTTC | TRBV5-4 | few | TRBJ2-1 | . | 15
CASSFVPPNTDMQYF | TGTGCCAGCAGCTTTGTGCCCCCTAACACAGATATGCAGTATTTT | TRBV11-1 | . | TRBJ2-3 | . | 15
CSVQAGDKTGELFF | TGCAGCGTTCAAGCCGGGGACAAAACCGGGGAGCTGTTTTTT | TRBV29-1 | many | TRBJ2-2 | . | 14
CASSQDFGGGWAGFEQYF | TGCGCCAGCAGCCAAGATTTCGGGGGGGGATGGGCAGGGTTCGAGCAGTACTTC | TRBV4-1 | . | TRBJ2-7 | TRBD2 | 18
CASSDGTGQEAQYF | TGTGCCAGCAGTGACGGGACAGGGCAAGAGGCCCAGTACTTC | TRBV5-4 | once | TRBJ2-5 | TRBD1 | 14
CASILAGTGELFF | TGTGCCAGCATCTTAGCAGGGACCGGGGAGCTGTTTTTT | TRBV7-9 | . | TRBJ2-2 | . | 13
CASSLGGALDAGELFF | TGTGCCAGCAGCTTAGGAGGCGCCTTGGACGCCGGGGAGCTGTTTTTT | TRBV13 | once | TRBJ2-2 | . | 16
CAIRAGERYNVQFF | TGTGCCATCAGGGCGGGAGAGAGATACAATGTGCAGTTCTTC | TRBV10-3 | . | TRBJ2-1 | TRBD2 | 14
CASSPDPPAGTSYGYTF | TGCGCCAGCAGCCCGGACCCACCTGCGGGGACATCTTATGGCTACACCTTC | TRBV5-1 | few | TRBJ1-2 | . | 17
CASSSGLESEQYF | TGTGCCAGCAGCTCGGGACTAGAGAGCGAGCAGTACTTC | TRBV7-9 | . | TRBJ2-7 | TRBD2 | 13
CASSSTDRKEHYGYTF | TGTGCCAGCAGCTCAACGGACAGAAAAGAACACTATGGCTACACCTTC | TRBV5-8 | few | TRBJ1-2 | . | 16
CASSHGGNQPQHF | TGTGCCAGCAGCCACGGCGGCAATCAGCCCCAGCATTTT | TRBV4-1 | many | TRBJ1-5 | . | 13
CASSTVAGGPQHF | TGTGCCAGCAGCACCGTTGCGGGGGGTCCCCAGCATTTT | TRBV7-9 | few | TRBJ1-5 | . | 13
CASSLGGGDEAFF | TGTGCCAGCAGTTTAGGCGGGGGAGACGAAGCTTTCTTT | TRBV12-3/TRBV12-4 | many | TRBJ1-1 | . | 13
CATSRDRGTYNEQFF | TGTGCCACCAGCAGAGACAGGGGGACCTACAATGAGCAGTTCTTC | TRBV15 | . | TRBJ2-1 | TRBD1 | 15
CSVVRLASDEQFF | TGCAGCGTTGTAAGACTAGCTAGCGATGAGCAGTTCTTC | TRBV29-1 | . | TRBJ2-1 | TRBD2 | 13
CASSLILVSTYEQYF | TGTGCCAGCAGCTTAATCTTAGTATCAACATACGAGCAGTACTTC | TRBV11-2 | . | TRBJ2-7 | . | 15
CSANIRREQFF | TGCAGTGCTAATATCCGAAGAGAGCAGTTCTTC | TRBV20-1 | . | TRBJ2-1 | . | 11
CAGSFRDRQETQYF | TGTGCCGGCAGCTTCAGGGACAGGCAAGAGACCCAGTACTTC | TRBV7-8 | . | TRBJ2-5 | TRBD1 | 14
CSVEPIETQYF | TGCAGCGTGGAACCGATAGAGACCCAGTACTTC | TRBV29-1 | . | TRBJ2-5 | . | 11
CVSSFPWTSGAKNIQYF | TGTGTCAGCAGCTTTCCCTGGACTAGCGGGGCCAAAAACATTCAGTACTTC | TRBV11-1 | . | TRBJ2-4 | TRBD2 | 17
CASSLGAGVTDTQYF | TGTGCCAGCTCACTGGGAGCGGGAGTGACAGATACGCAGTATTTT | TRBV18 | . | TRBJ2-3 | TRBD2 | 15